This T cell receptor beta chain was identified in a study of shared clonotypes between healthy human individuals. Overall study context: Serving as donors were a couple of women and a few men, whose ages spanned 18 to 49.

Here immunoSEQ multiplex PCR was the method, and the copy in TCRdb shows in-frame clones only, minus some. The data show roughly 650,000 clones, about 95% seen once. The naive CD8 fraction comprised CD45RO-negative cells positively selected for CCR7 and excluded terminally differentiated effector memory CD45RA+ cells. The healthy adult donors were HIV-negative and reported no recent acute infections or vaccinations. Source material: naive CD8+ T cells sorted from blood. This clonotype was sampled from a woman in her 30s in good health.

CDR3 protein: CASSTGLVHEQYF. CDR3 bases: TGTGCCAGCAGCACCGGACTAGTCCACGAGCAGTACTTC. This chain links TRBV7-9 with TRBJ2-7, with 7 bases matching TRBD2. The V gene's germline CDR1 is SEHNR and CDR2 FQNEAQ (reference sequence). V trimming: 5 bases; J trimming: 5 bases; junction bases outside the gene matches: 6. The CDR3 runs 13 residues. Supplemented by reference TRBV7-9 and TRBJ2-7, the full variable domain reads DTGVSQNPRHKITKRGQNVTFRCDPISEHNRLYWYRQTLGQGPEFLTYFQNEAQLEKSRLLSDRFSAERPKGSFSTLEIQRTEQGDSAMYLCASSTGLVHEQYFGPGTRLTVT.